This T cell receptor beta chain was documented in a study of blood T cell repertoires in COVID-19. Study as a whole: The analysed material was cDNA or gDNA that came from T cells, B-cell-depleted T cells, or PBMCs.

Original analysis: Estimation of nucleated cell counts was performed using reference gene primer amplification. Clones were read by immunoSEQ multiplex PCR, and TCRdb kept only the in-frame ones, dropping some. Clone size and the V and J calls come from that table; the DNA yielded D and trimming. The data show nearly 300,000 clones, 84% seen once. Enrolled during active infection, Seattle patients were then followed longitudinally. This CDR3 has 14 residues. J lost 2 bases, V lost 7 bases, and 7 bases had no gene match. Germline-derived CDR1 and CDR2 are SGHTA and FQGNSA. This TCR was recovered from a human donor with COVID-19, enrolled during active disease. The donor label of this sample is uncertain. V gene TRBV7-2 combines with J gene TRBJ2-5, with 7 bases fitting TRBD1. The sample comprised peripheral blood. CDR3 in DNA: TGTGCCAGCAACAGAGGGGGACAGCAAGAGACCCAGTACTTC. It translates to CASNRGGQQETQYF.